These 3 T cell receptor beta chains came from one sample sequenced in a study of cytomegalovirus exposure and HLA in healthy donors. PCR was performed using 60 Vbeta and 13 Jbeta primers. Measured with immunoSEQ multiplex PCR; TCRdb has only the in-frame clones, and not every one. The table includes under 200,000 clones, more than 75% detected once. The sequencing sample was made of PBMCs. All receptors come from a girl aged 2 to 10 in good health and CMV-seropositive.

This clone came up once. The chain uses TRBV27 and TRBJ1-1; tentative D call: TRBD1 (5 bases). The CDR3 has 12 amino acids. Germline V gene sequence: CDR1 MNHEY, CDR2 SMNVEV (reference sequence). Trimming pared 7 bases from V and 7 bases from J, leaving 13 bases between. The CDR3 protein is CASKRPGVEAFF. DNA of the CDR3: TGTGCCAGCAAGCGACCGGGGGTTGAAGCTTTCTTT.

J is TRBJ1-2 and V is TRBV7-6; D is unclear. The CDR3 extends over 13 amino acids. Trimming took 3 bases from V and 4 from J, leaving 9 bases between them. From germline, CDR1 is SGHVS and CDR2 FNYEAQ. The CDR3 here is CASSFGEAYGYTF. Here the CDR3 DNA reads TGTGCCAGCAGCTTTGGGGAGGCCTATGGCTACACCTTC.

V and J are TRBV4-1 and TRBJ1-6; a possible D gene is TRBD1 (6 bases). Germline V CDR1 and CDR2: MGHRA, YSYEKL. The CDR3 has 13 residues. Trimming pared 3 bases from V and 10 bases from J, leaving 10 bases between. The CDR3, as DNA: TGCGCCAGCAGCCAGGACAGTTACTCACCCCTCCACTTT. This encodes CASSQDSYSPLHF.